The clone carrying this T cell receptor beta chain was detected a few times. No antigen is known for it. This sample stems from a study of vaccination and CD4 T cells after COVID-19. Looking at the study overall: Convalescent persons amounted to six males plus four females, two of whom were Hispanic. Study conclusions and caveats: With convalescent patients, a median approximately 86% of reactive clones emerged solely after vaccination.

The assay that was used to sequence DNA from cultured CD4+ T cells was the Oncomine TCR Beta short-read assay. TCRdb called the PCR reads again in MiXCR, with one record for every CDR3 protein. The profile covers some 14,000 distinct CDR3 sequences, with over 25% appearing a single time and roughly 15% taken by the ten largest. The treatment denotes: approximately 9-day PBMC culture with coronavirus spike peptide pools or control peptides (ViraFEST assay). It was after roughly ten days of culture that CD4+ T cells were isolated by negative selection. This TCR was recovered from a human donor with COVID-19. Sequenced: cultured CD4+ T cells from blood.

This CDR3 is CASSSPSGGATDTQYF. The CDR3 bases are TGTGCCAGCAGCTCCCCCAGCGGGGGGGCCACAGATACGCAGTATTTT. The J gene is TRBJ2-3, the V gene TRBV7-6; TRBD2 agrees at 10 bases. The CDR3 consists of 16 residues. The V gene end was trimmed by 4 bases and the J gene end by 2 bases; junction bases not matched to a gene: 6. Germline CDR1 reads SGHVS; CDR2 reads FNYEAQ.